Listed below are T cell receptor beta chains from one sample, sequenced in a study of OX40 agonist ivuxolimab in advanced cancers. Sequencing was performed with immunoSEQ multiplex PCR; in TCRdb, only in-frame clones are kept and a portion is missing. The sample shows around 94,000 clones, approximately 89% of them seen only once. This specimen was CD4+ or CD8+ T cells sorted from blood, taken in a trial of the OX40 agonist ivuxolimab. The receptors derive from an adult with an advanced solid tumor such as melanoma, head and neck, liver or kidney cancer. The CDR3 runs from the conserved cysteine through the conserved F or W. Fields, in order: V gene, clone size, J gene, D gene, CDR3 protein, CDR3 DNA. The D gene is left open where the match is weak. Only some rows state a clone size, as once, few, many or a class for expanded clones.

V gene: TRBV6-6; clone size: .; J gene: TRBJ2-1; D gene: .; CDR3 protein: CASSFEGGVENEQFF; CDR3 DNA: TGTGCCAGCAGTTTCGAAGGAGGGGTTGAGAATGAGCAGTTCTTC
V gene: TRBV7-9; clone size: .; J gene: TRBJ2-6; D gene: .; CDR3 protein: CASSFGRVGGSGANVLTF; CDR3 DNA: TGTGCCAGCAGCTTTGGCAGGGTAGGAGGCTCTGGGGCCAACGTCCTGACTTTC
V gene: TRBV6-1; clone size: .; J gene: TRBJ2-3; D gene: .; CDR3 protein: CASSDTGIGTQYF; CDR3 DNA: TGTGCCAGCAGTGATACAGGAATCGGTACGCAGTATTTT
V gene: TRBV4-3; clone size: .; J gene: TRBJ2-5; D gene: TRBD2; CDR3 protein: CASSQGPSGRVETQYF; CDR3 DNA: TGCGCCAGCAGCCAAGGCCCTAGCGGGAGGGTTGAGACCCAGTACTTC
V gene: TRBV11-2; clone size: .; J gene: TRBJ2-1; D gene: TRBD2; CDR3 protein: CASSPVPGSGRVLNEQFF; CDR3 DNA: TGTGCCAGCAGCCCAGTCCCCGGTAGCGGGAGGGTTCTTAATGAGCAGTTCTTC
V gene: TRBV6-4; clone size: .; J gene: TRBJ2-7; D gene: .; CDR3 protein: CASSLEAGDTYEQYF; CDR3 DNA: TGTGCCAGCAGTTTAGAAGCGGGCGATACCTACGAGCAGTACTTC
V gene: TRBV14; clone size: .; J gene: TRBJ2-7; D gene: .; CDR3 protein: CASSHRDTYEQYF; CDR3 DNA: TGTGCCAGCAGCCACCGGGACACCTACGAGCAGTACTTC
V gene: TRBV2; clone size: .; J gene: TRBJ2-3; D gene: TRBD1; CDR3 protein: CASTITGVDTQYF; CDR3 DNA: TGTGCCAGCACTATAACAGGGGTAGATACGCAGTATTTT
V gene: TRBV7-2; clone size: .; J gene: TRBJ1-2; D gene: TRBD1; CDR3 protein: CASSPDSNRGQGYTF; CDR3 DNA: TGTGCCAGCAGCCCCGATTCAAACAGGGGGCAAGGCTACACCTTC
V gene: TRBV5-1; clone size: once; J gene: TRBJ2-3; D gene: TRBD1; CDR3 protein: CASSLDGTGFTDTQYF; CDR3 DNA: TGCGCCAGCAGCTTGGATGGGACAGGGTTCACAGATACGCAGTATTTT
V gene: TRBV7-9; clone size: .; J gene: TRBJ2-3; D gene: .; CDR3 protein: CASSPRGDTQYF; CDR3 DNA: TGTGCCAGCAGCCCCCGGGGGGATACGCAGTATTTT
V gene: TRBV9; clone size: .; J gene: TRBJ2-5; D gene: .; CDR3 protein: CASSPRAGFSLETQYF; CDR3 DNA: TGTGCCAGCAGCCCCCGGGCAGGATTTTCGTTGGAGACCCAGTACTTC
V gene: TRBV11-3; clone size: .; J gene: TRBJ1-1; D gene: .; CDR3 protein: CASSLVSGAEAFF; CDR3 DNA: TGTGCCAGCAGCTTAGTTTCGGGGGCCGAAGCTTTCTTT
V gene: TRBV7-8; clone size: .; J gene: TRBJ1-1; D gene: .; CDR3 protein: CASSPRRQRNTEAFF; CDR3 DNA: TGTGCCAGCAGCCCCCGTCGACAGAGGAACACTGAAGCTTTCTTT
V gene: TRBV29-1; clone size: .; J gene: TRBJ2-3; D gene: TRBD2; CDR3 protein: CSVANRAAASGGDTQYF; CDR3 DNA: TGCAGCGTTGCTAATCGCGCGGCTGCTAGCGGAGGAGATACGCAGTATTTT
V gene: TRBV18; clone size: .; J gene: TRBJ2-7; D gene: TRBD2; CDR3 protein: CASSPGLAGGTYEQYF; CDR3 DNA: TGTGCCAGCTCACCCGGACTAGCGGGAGGCACCTACGAGCAGTACTTC
V gene: TRBV10-3; clone size: .; J gene: TRBJ2-3; D gene: .; CDR3 protein: CAISSAGLAADTQYF; CDR3 DNA: TGTGCCATCAGCAGTGCGGGGCTAGCTGCAGATACGCAGTATTTT
V gene: TRBV9; clone size: .; J gene: TRBJ1-4; D gene: .; CDR3 protein: CASSVGARVSNEKLFF; CDR3 DNA: TGTGCCAGCAGCGTAGGGGCTAGGGTTTCTAATGAAAAACTGTTTTTT
V gene: TRBV4-1; clone size: .; J gene: TRBJ2-5; D gene: TRBD1; CDR3 protein: CASSRGQGSSRKDQYF; CDR3 DNA: TGCGCCAGCAGCCGAGGACAGGGGAGTTCCCGCAAGGACCAGTACTTC
V gene: TRBV5-5; clone size: .; J gene: TRBJ2-7; D gene: .; CDR3 protein: CASSLAGAGVYEQYF; CDR3 DNA: TGTGCCAGCAGCTTGGCGGGGGCAGGGGTCTACGAGCAGTACTTC
V gene: TRBV11-1; clone size: .; J gene: TRBJ2-3; D gene: TRBD1; CDR3 protein: CASSATGALATQYF; CDR3 DNA: TGTGCCAGCAGCGCGACAGGGGCACTGGCTACGCAGTATTTT
V gene: TRBV11-3; clone size: .; J gene: TRBJ2-7; D gene: .; CDR3 protein: CASSLIQGEQYF; CDR3 DNA: TGTGCCAGCAGCTTAATTCAGGGCGAGCAGTACTTC
V gene: TRBV11-3; clone size: .; J gene: TRBJ1-2; D gene: .; CDR3 protein: CASRPGGSLVYGYTF; CDR3 DNA: TGTGCCAGCAGACCGGGCGGGAGTCTCGTCTATGGCTACACCTTC
V gene: TRBV5-6; clone size: few; J gene: TRBJ1-2; D gene: .; CDR3 protein: CASSRRIEGYGYTF; CDR3 DNA: TGTGCCAGCAGCCGGAGAATAGAGGGCTATGGCTACACCTTC
V gene: TRBV7-2; clone size: .; J gene: TRBJ1-5; D gene: TRBD1; CDR3 protein: CASSYAGGRGQPQHF; CDR3 DNA: TGTGCCAGCAGCTATGCAGGGGGCCGGGGTCAGCCCCAGCATTTT
V gene: TRBV9; clone size: .; J gene: TRBJ1-1; D gene: TRBD1; CDR3 protein: CASSGLSGQGASEAFF; CDR3 DNA: TGTGCCAGCAGCGGACTATCTGGGCAGGGGGCATCTGAAGCTTTCTTT
V gene: TRBV7-9; clone size: once; J gene: TRBJ2-2; D gene: TRBD2; CDR3 protein: CASSLGGGSGRSGELFF; CDR3 DNA: TGTGCCAGCAGCTTAGGTGGTGGTAGCGGGAGATCCGGGGAGCTGTTTTTT
V gene: TRBV5-5; clone size: .; J gene: TRBJ2-7; D gene: .; CDR3 protein: CASSTNPSASSYEQYF; CDR3 DNA: TGTGCCAGCAGCACCAACCCTAGCGCCAGCTCCTACGAGCAGTACTTC
V gene: TRBV29-1; clone size: .; J gene: TRBJ1-4; D gene: TRBD1; CDR3 protein: CSVELGQGVGKLFF; CDR3 DNA: TGCAGCGTGGAGCTCGGACAGGGGGTGGGAAAACTGTTTTTT
V gene: TRBV30; clone size: few; J gene: TRBJ1-1; D gene: .; CDR3 protein: CAWRAGREWTEAFF; CDR3 DNA: TGTGCCTGGAGAGCAGGGAGGGAGTGGACTGAAGCTTTCTTT
V gene: TRBV30; clone size: .; J gene: TRBJ2-7; D gene: .; CDR3 protein: CAWSVRGPQYF; CDR3 DNA: TGTGCCTGGAGTGTTAGGGGACCCCAGTACTTC
V gene: TRBV9; clone size: few; J gene: TRBJ2-3; D gene: .; CDR3 protein: CASSVVTDTQYF; CDR3 DNA: TGTGCCAGCAGCGTAGTGACAGATACGCAGTATTTT
V gene: TRBV19; clone size: .; J gene: TRBJ1-2; D gene: TRBD1; CDR3 protein: CASTVPGTEVGYTF; CDR3 DNA: TGTGCCAGTACCGTCCCCGGGACAGAAGTTGGCTACACCTTC
V gene: TRBV7-9; clone size: .; J gene: TRBJ2-3; D gene: TRBD2; CDR3 protein: CASSLARASGSTDTQYF; CDR3 DNA: TGTGCCAGCAGCTTAGCTCGGGCTAGCGGGAGCACAGATACGCAGTATTTT
V gene: TRBV7-7; clone size: .; J gene: TRBJ2-3; D gene: TRBD1; CDR3 protein: CASSFSTGAGSEQYF; CDR3 DNA: TGTGCTAGCAGCTTCTCGACAGGGGCCGGCTCGGAGCAGTATTTT
V gene: TRBV6-5; clone size: .; J gene: TRBJ1-4; D gene: .; CDR3 protein: CASSSNVATNEKLFF; CDR3 DNA: TGTGCCAGCAGTTCAAACGTTGCAACTAATGAAAAACTGTTTTTT
V gene: TRBV9; clone size: .; J gene: TRBJ1-2; D gene: TRBD1; CDR3 protein: CASSPQGGNYGYTF; CDR3 DNA: TGTGCCAGCAGCCCTCAGGGGGGAAACTATGGCTACACCTTC
V gene: TRBV2; clone size: .; J gene: TRBJ1-5; D gene: .; CDR3 protein: CASSEDLSQRFQPQHF; CDR3 DNA: TGTGCCAGCAGTGAAGATTTGTCGCAGCGGTTCCAGCCCCAGCATTTT
V gene: TRBV5-1; clone size: .; J gene: TRBJ2-5; D gene: .; CDR3 protein: CASSREQETQYF; CDR3 DNA: TGCGCCAGCAGCAGGGAACAAGAGACCCAGTACTTC
V gene: TRBV6-1; clone size: .; J gene: TRBJ2-5; D gene: .; CDR3 protein: CASRVDKGRETQYF; CDR3 DNA: TGTGCCAGCAGGGTGGACAAAGGGAGGGAGACCCAGTACTTC
V gene: TRBV11-2; clone size: once; J gene: TRBJ1-3; D gene: .; CDR3 protein: CASSFTTADSGNTIYF; CDR3 DNA: TGTGCCAGCAGCTTTACGACGGCAGACTCTGGAAACACCATATATTTT
V gene: TRBV7-2; clone size: once; J gene: TRBJ2-7; D gene: TRBD1; CDR3 protein: CASSSTGYEQYF; CDR3 DNA: TGTGCCAGCAGTTCGACAGGGTACGAGCAGTACTTC
V gene: TRBV9; clone size: once; J gene: TRBJ2-7; D gene: .; CDR3 protein: CASSVGPRRTEQYF; CDR3 DNA: TGTGCCAGCAGCGTAGGACCCCGTCGGACCGAGCAGTACTTC
V gene: TRBV7-2; clone size: .; J gene: TRBJ1-2; D gene: .; CDR3 protein: CASSLEQGWGGYTF; CDR3 DNA: TGTGCCAGCAGCTTAGAGCAGGGTTGGGGTGGCTACACCTTC
V gene: TRBV7-3; clone size: .; J gene: TRBJ2-3; D gene: TRBD1; CDR3 protein: CASSLIGTGAGDTQYF; CDR3 DNA: TGTGCCAGCAGCTTGATTGGGACAGGGGCGGGAGATACGCAGTATTTT
V gene: TRBV6-5; clone size: .; J gene: TRBJ1-2; D gene: .; CDR3 protein: CASSYMGAAYGYTF; CDR3 DNA: TGTGCCAGCAGTTACATGGGGGCGGCCTATGGCTACACCTTC
V gene: TRBV20-1; clone size: few; J gene: TRBJ1-1; D gene: .; CDR3 protein: CSASRATEAFF; CDR3 DNA: TGCAGTGCTAGCAGGGCCACTGAAGCTTTCTTT
V gene: TRBV11-2; clone size: .; J gene: TRBJ1-3; D gene: .; CDR3 protein: CASSLGAGRGNTIYF; CDR3 DNA: TGTGCCAGCAGCTTAGGAGCAGGTAGAGGAAACACCATATATTTT
V gene: TRBV11-3; clone size: .; J gene: TRBJ2-6; D gene: .; CDR3 protein: CATRVAGANVLTF; CDR3 DNA: TGTGCCACCAGAGTGGCGGGGGCCAACGTCCTGACTTTC
V gene: TRBV18; clone size: few; J gene: TRBJ1-5; D gene: .; CDR3 protein: CASSPLHAGNQPQHF; CDR3 DNA: TGTGCCAGCTCACCATTGCATGCGGGCAATCAGCCCCAGCATTTT
V gene: TRBV19; clone size: .; J gene: TRBJ1-2; D gene: TRBD1; CDR3 protein: CASKLGQGNYGYTF; CDR3 DNA: TGTGCCAGTAAGCTTGGACAGGGGAACTATGGCTACACCTTC
V gene: TRBV18; clone size: .; J gene: TRBJ1-2; D gene: TRBD1; CDR3 protein: CASSPFSQGDGVGYTF; CDR3 DNA: TGTGCCAGCTCACCCTTTTCACAGGGGGATGGAGTTGGCTACACCTTC
V gene: TRBV5-1; clone size: .; J gene: TRBJ2-1; D gene: .; CDR3 protein: CASTPRDVHEQFF; CDR3 DNA: TGCGCCAGCACTCCCCGGGACGTCCATGAGCAGTTCTTC
V gene: TRBV5-5; clone size: .; J gene: TRBJ1-2; D gene: .; CDR3 protein: CASSLVGGSYGYTF; CDR3 DNA: TGTGCCAGCAGCTTGGTGGGCGGGAGTTATGGCTACACCTTC
V gene: TRBV19; clone size: .; J gene: TRBJ1-2; D gene: .; CDR3 protein: CASRARDRYGYTF; CDR3 DNA: TGTGCCAGTAGGGCAAGGGACCGCTATGGCTACACCTTC